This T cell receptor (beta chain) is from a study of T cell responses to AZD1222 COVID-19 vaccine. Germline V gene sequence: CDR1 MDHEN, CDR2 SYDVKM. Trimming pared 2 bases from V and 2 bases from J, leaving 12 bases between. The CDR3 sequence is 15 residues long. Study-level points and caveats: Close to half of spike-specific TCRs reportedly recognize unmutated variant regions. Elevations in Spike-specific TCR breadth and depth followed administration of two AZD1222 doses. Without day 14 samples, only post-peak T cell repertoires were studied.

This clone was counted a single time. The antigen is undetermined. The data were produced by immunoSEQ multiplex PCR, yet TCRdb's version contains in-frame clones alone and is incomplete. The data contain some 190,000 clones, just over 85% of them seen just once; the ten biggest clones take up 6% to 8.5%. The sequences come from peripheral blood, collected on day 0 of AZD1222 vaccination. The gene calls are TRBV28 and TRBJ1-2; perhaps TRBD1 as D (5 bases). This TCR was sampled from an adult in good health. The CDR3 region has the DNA TGTGCCAGCAGTTTACAGCGTGCAGGGAACTATGGCTACACCTTC. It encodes CASSLQRAGNYGYTF.